This is a list of T cell receptor beta chains from one sample in a study of vaccination and CD4 T cells after COVID-19. No antigen has been identified for these receptors. TCRdb redid the calling of the PCR reads with MiXCR, one entry per CDR3 protein. Of 9,300 or so distinct CDR3 sequences listed, approximately 55% are singletons. Material for sequencing was CD4+ T cells from blood, cultured in vitro. These receptors originate from a human donor who had recovered from COVID-19. Both conserved end residues are part of each CDR3. A D gene is named only where the DNA matches it firmly. Size is stated for part of the rows, as once, few or many counts, or as a class when the clone is expanded.

TRBV19,TRBJ1-2,NA,NA,CASSTQRQVVGYGYTF,TGTGCCAGTAGTACCCAACGACAGGTTGTTGGCTATGGCTACACCTTC
TRBV6-1,TRBJ1-2,TRBD1,NA,CASRKTGGDYPYTF,TGTGCCAGCAGGAAGACAGGGGGGGACTATCCCTACACCTTC
TRBV10-2,TRBJ2-5,TRBD1,few,CASSDSTGQGKTQYF,TGCGCCAGCAGTGACTCGACCGGACAGGGGAAGACCCAGTACTTC
TRBV4-1,TRBJ2-2,NA,NA,CASRAFTNTGELFF,TGCGCCAGCCGCGCGTTTACGAACACCGGGGAGCTGTTTTTT
TRBV20-1,TRBJ2-7,TRBD2,NA,CSATPSTSGVYEQYF,TGCAGTGCCACTCCCTCGACTAGCGGGGTGTACGAGCAGTACTTC
TRBV6-1,TRBJ2-3,TRBD2,NA,CASSRLAGNTDTQYF,TGTGCCAGCAGTCGACTAGCGGGGAACACAGATACGCAGTATTTT
TRBV30,TRBJ2-7,TRBD2,NA,CAWRGLAGGFYEQYF,TGTGCCTGGAGGGGACTAGCGGGGGGGTTCTACGAGCAGTACTTC
TRBV4-1,TRBJ1-5,NA,NA,CASSHGGGSNQPQHF,TGCGCCAGCAGCCATGGGGGCGGAAGCAATCAGCCCCAGCATTTT
TRBV27,TRBJ2-2,TRBD1,few,CASSFRGPGELFF,TGTGCCAGCAGTTTCAGGGGGCCCGGGGAGCTGTTTTTT
TRBV11-3,TRBJ2-3,TRBD1,NA,CASSLVGGPTDTQYF,TGTGCCAGCAGCTTAGTAGGGGGCCCCACAGATACGCAGTATTTT
TRBV6-1,TRBJ1-4,NA,NA,CASSNPFKSEKLFF,TGTGCCAGCAGTAACCCGTTTAAGAGTGAAAAACTGTTTTTT
TRBV21-1,TRBJ1-2,NA,NA,CASSKGSGQGGYTF,TGTGCCAGCAGCAAAGGGTCAGGGCAGGGAGGCTACACCTTC
TRBV20-1,TRBJ1-2,TRBD1,once,CSAGTGGSNYGYTF,TGCAGTGCTGGGACAGGGGGATCTAACTATGGCTACACCTTC
TRBV6-5,TRBJ1-5,NA,NA,CASSYDPVGRVGQPQHF,TGTGCCAGCAGTTACGACCCGGTCGGGAGGGTCGGTCAGCCCCAGCATTTT
TRBV12-3/TRBV12-4,TRBJ1-1,NA,NA,CASSLWLGGWLEAFF,TGTGCCAGCAGTTTATGGCTAGGGGGGTGGCTTGAAGCTTTCTTT
TRBV5-1,TRBJ2-7,NA,once,CASSLEPRYEQYF,TGCGCCAGCAGCTTGGAACCACGCTACGAGCAGTACTTC
TRBV20-1,TRBJ1-6,TRBD1,NA,CSARQGQHNSPLHF,TGCAGTGCACGGCAGGGACAGCATAATTCACCCCTCCACTTT
TRBV12-3/TRBV12-4,TRBJ1-1,TRBD1,NA,CASRQGQGNTEAFF,TGTGCCAGCAGGCAGGGACAGGGGAACACTGAAGCTTTCTTT
TRBV7-8,TRBJ2-3,TRBD2,NA,CASSPRLAGLTDTQYF,TGTGCCAGCAGCCCCCGGCTAGCGGGGCTCACAGATACGCAGTATTTT
TRBV7-7,TRBJ2-3,TRBD2,NA,CASSLGRGALTDTQYF,TGTGCCAGCAGCTTAGGGCGGGGGGCCCTAACAGATACGCAGTATTTT
TRBV6-1,TRBJ2-1,TRBD2,few,CASGASGGAGYNEQFF,TGTGCCAGCGGAGCTAGCGGGGGGGCGGGGTACAATGAGCAGTTCTTC
TRBV10-2,TRBJ1-5,TRBD1,few,CASSTGGSNQPQHF,TGCGCCAGCAGTACAGGGGGAAGCAATCAGCCCCAGCATTTT
TRBV6-5,TRBJ1-6,NA,NA,CASSYESSYNSPLHF,TGTGCCAGCAGTTACGAGAGCTCCTATAATTCACCCCTCCACTTT
TRBV7-2,TRBJ2-1,NA,few,CASSLHNEQFF,TGTGCCAGCAGCCTCCACAATGAGCAGTTCTTC
TRBV18,TRBJ1-5,NA,NA,CASSDPRRGGNQPQHF,TGTGCCAGCTCAGACCCACGCCGGGGCGGCAATCAGCCCCAGCATTTT
TRBV11-2,TRBJ2-2,TRBD2,NA,CASSSTGTSGGELFF,TGTGCCAGCAGCTCTACCGGGACTAGCGGGGGGGAGCTGTTTTTT